This TCR beta chain is from a study of blood T cell repertoires in COVID-19. Participants, about 18 to 89 years old, spanned approximately 25 US areas. Researchers sorted participants into cohorts using their self-reported clinical history. Germline values: CDR1 SGHVS, CDR2 FNYEAQ. The ends lost 4 bases at V and 4 bases at J; junction bases unmatched: 7. This CDR3 has 15 residues. How the authors handled the data: Amplification from reference gene primers served as the basis for estimated nucleated cell counts. The assay was immunoSEQ multiplex PCR, and TCRdb's table has in-frame clones only and misses some. The V and J calls and clone size come from that table; D and trimming were worked out from the DNA. The sample holds 110,000 to 150,000 clones, 70% to 85% seen once.

Sample: PBMCs or T cells enriched from blood (not recorded which). This clonotype was obtained from a woman aged 18-35 years who had been exposed to COVID-19. This sequence joins TRBV7-6 and TRBJ1-1, with 9 bases identical to TRBD1. The CDR3 protein is CASSYGTGGFTEAFF. CDR3 in DNA: TGTGCCAGCAGCTATGGAACAGGGGGCTTCACTGAAGCTTTCTTT.